The 21 T cell receptor beta chains presented below share a single source sample, sequenced in a study of CD8+ T cells in alopecia areata (dated by TCRdb to the late 2010s). The library relied on the immunoSEQ multiplex PCR assay. RNA was extracted from all samples and reverse transcribed into cDNA, which served as template for TCR sequencing. Held by TCRdb, this immuneACCESS table contains in-frame sequences only and omits some clones. Under half of the omission traces to an unresolved V gene where checked; the cause of the rest is unknown. This sample is represented by 150,000 or so clones; around 87% of them were singletons. The ten largest clones add up to about 14% of the sample. Read against the paper, the sample's time point label means: baseline before oral tofacitinib. This specimen consisted of CD8+ T cells sorted from blood, obtained at week 0. The receptor source for this set is a human donor with alopecia areata.

The J gene is TRBJ1-1, the V gene TRBV6-6; 9 positions agree with TRBD1. The CDR3 contains 14 residues. V trimming: 2 bases; J trimming: 3 bases; junction bases outside the gene matches: 1. CDR1 is MNHNY, CDR2 SVGAGI, per germline (reference sequence). The CDR3 region is CASSYGTGYTEAFF. CDR3 DNA sequence: TGTGCCAGCAGTTACGGGACAGGGTACACTGAAGCTTTCTTT.

This chain uses TRBV27 with TRBJ2-3; either TRBD1 or TRBD2 may supply D (5 bases each). CDR1 is MNHEY, CDR2 SMNVEV, per germline (reference sequence). The CDR3 has 13 residues. Trimming took 7 bases from V and 6 from J, leaving 14 bases between them. The CDR3 loop reads CASNPGRLDTQYF. The DNA of the CDR3 is TGTGCCAGCAATCCGGGACGACTCGATACGCAGTATTTT.

The CDR3 sequence is CASSGTDSTDTQYF. The CDR3 nucleotides are TGTGCCAGCTCCGGGACAGACTCCACAGATACGCAGTATTTT. J is TRBJ2-3 and V is TRBV7-8; 7 bases fit TRBD1. The germline gives CDR1 SGHVS, CDR2 FQNEAQ. The V and J ends lost 8 bases and 2 bases, in that order; junction bases with no gene match: 7. This CDR3 comprises 14 residues.

The rearrangement uses TRBV4-1 and TRBJ2-1, with D hard to call. CDR3 length equals 13 residues. V dropped 0 bases and J dropped 8 bases, with 8 bases sitting between them. The germline CDR1 and CDR2 sequences are MGHRA and YSYEKL. The CDR3 spells CASSQEPIDEQFF. In DNA form, the CDR3 reads TGCGCCAGCAGCCAAGAGCCGATTGATGAGCAGTTCTTC.

The rearrangement links TRBV4-1 to TRBJ2-1; maybe TRBD2 (6 bases). From germline, CDR1 is MGHRA and CDR2 YSYEKL. Between the trimmed V and J ends, which lost 4 bases and 6 bases, there was a span of 16 bases. The CDR3 is made up of 15 amino acids. The CDR3 sequence is CASSPQGGEANEQFF. Here the CDR3 DNA reads TGCGCCAGCAGCCCTCAGGGAGGAGAGGCCAATGAGCAGTTCTTC.

The chain uses TRBV12-5 and TRBJ2-5; 9 bases are shared with TRBD2. V trimming: 4 bases; J trimming: 2 bases; junction bases outside the gene matches: 8. The germline V gene has CDR1 LGHNT and CDR2 FRNRAP. This CDR3 is built from 16 residues. CDR3 region: CASGSLWTSEQETQYF. The DNA of the CDR3 is TGTGCTAGTGGTTCCCTCTGGACTAGCGAACAAGAGACCCAGTACTTC.

CDR3 DNA: TGTGCCAGCAGTGATCCTGAGGGGACAGGGAACACCGGGGAGCTGTTTTTT. Protein product: CASSDPEGTGNTGELFF. V is TRBV25-1 and J is TRBJ2-2, with 8 bases aligning to TRBD1. The CDR3 runs to 17 residues. Germline V lookup: CDR1 MGHDK, CDR2 SYGVNS. V lost 3 bases to trimming and J lost 1 base; unmatched junction nucleotides: 7.

The J gene is TRBJ2-2, the V gene TRBV7-9; D is ambiguous. This CDR3 has 16 residues. Germline CDR1 and CDR2: SEHNR and FQNEAQ (reference sequence). Deletions cut 0 bases from V and 6 bases from J, with 14 bases between. The DNA of the CDR3 is TGTGCCAGCAGCTTAGCCATTCTAGAGTTACCCGGGGAGCTGTTTTTT. Encoded protein: CASSLAILELPGELFF.

The V gene is TRBV21-1, the J gene TRBJ2-6; the D call in the table, TRBD2, was not verified against the DNA. TRBV21-1 is an annotated pseudogene. This CDR3 has 13 amino acids. The CDR3 sequence: CASSKRGANVLTF. The CDR3 nucleotides read TGTGCCAGCAGCAAGAGGGGGGCCAACGTCCTGACTTTC.

V and J are TRBV7-9 and TRBJ2-3; no firm D call. This CDR3 spans 11 amino acids. Trimming stripped 6 bases from V and 5 bases from J, with 6 bases between. Germline V gene data show CDR1 as SEHNR and CDR2 as FQNEAQ (reference sequence). The CDR3 region is CASRRGDTQYF. As DNA, the CDR3 is TGTGCCAGCAGACGAGGAGATACGCAGTATTTT.

The table lists this clone with a count of one. The chain joins TRBV2 to TRBJ2-7; 10 bases align to TRBD2. The CDR3 runs 16 residues. Germline V CDR1 and CDR2: SNHLY, FYNNEI. Trimming removed 4 bases from V and 6 bases from J; junction bases left unmatched: 12. CDR3 bases: TGTGCCAGCAGTGGATTCCTAGCGGGGGTAGGGTTCGAGCAGTACTTC. Its protein product is CASSGFLAGVGFEQYF.

Concerning this clone itself: The sample has other DNA sequences that encode this CDR3 too. The rearrangement joins TRBV4-1 to TRBJ1-1, with TRBD1 matching 8 bases. Germline values: CDR1 MGHRA, CDR2 YSYEKL. The J segment lost 2 bases and the V segment lost 4 bases, leaving 3 bases of the junction unmatched. The length of the CDR3 is 14 residues. CDR3 amino acids: CASSLGQGNTEAFF. CDR3 nucleotides: TGCGCCAGCAGCCTCGGACAGGGAAACACTGAAGCTTTCTTT.

Notes on this clone: Other DNA sequences within the sample encode an identical CDR3. The chain employs TRBV29-1 and TRBJ1-2; D perhaps matches TRBD1 (5 bases). The germline V gene encodes CDR1 SQVTM and CDR2 ANQGSEA. V was clipped by 0 bases and J by 6 bases, with 5 bases between them. The CDR3 is made up of 11 amino acids. CDR3 loop: CSVEDRDGYTF. The CDR3 DNA reads TGCAGCGTTGAAGACAGGGATGGCTACACCTTC.

The chain has TRBV4-1 and TRBJ2-1; D is undetermined. The V end was cut by 3 bases, the J end by 6 bases, with 6 bases between. CDR3 length: 12 amino acids. Germline V gene sequence: CDR1 MGHRA, CDR2 YSYEKL. The CDR3 is CASSHRGNEQFF. The CDR3 bases are TGCGCCAGCAGCCACAGAGGCAATGAGCAGTTCTTC.

The chain links TRBV9 to TRBJ1-4; D gene uncertain. In germline, CDR1 is SGDLS, CDR2 YYNGEE. This CDR3 spans 15 amino acids. With 0 bases removed from V and 0 bases from J, the gap between germline ends came to 6 bases. CDR3 in DNA: TGTGCCAGCAGCGTAGCCGGATCAACTAATGAAAAACTGTTTTTT. It yields the protein CASSVAGSTNEKLFF.

The rearrangement links TRBV6-6 to TRBJ1-2; 8 nucleotides match TRBD1. V shed 0 bases, J shed 4 bases, and the junction held 4 bases outside the gene matches. The germline V gene has CDR1 MNHNY and CDR2 SVGAGI (reference sequence). The CDR3 spans 15 residues. The CDR3 DNA reads as TGTGCCAGCAGTTACTCAGAGACAGGGGTCTATGGCTACACCTTC. Its protein product is CASSYSETGVYGYTF.

The rearrangement joins TRBV4-2 to TRBJ1-4; D is ambiguous. The CDR3 totals 14 residues. Between the trimmed V and J ends, which lost 2 bases and 7 bases, there was a span of 11 bases. Germline lookup yields CDR1 LGHNA and CDR2 YNFKEQ. The CDR3 region has the DNA TGTGCCAGCAGCCAATCTTTGTCTACTGAAAAACTGTTTTTT. Protein product: CASSQSLSTEKLFF.

This clone was observed a single time. This chain joins TRBV5-4 and TRBJ2-3; D ambiguous. From germline, CDR1 is SGHNT and CDR2 YYREEE (reference sequence). Trimming pared 6 bases from V and 6 bases from J, leaving 20 bases between. The CDR3 contains 15 residues. CDR3 sequence (DNA): TGTGCCAGCACCCTTGGCGTCGGGCACGCGGATACGCAGTATTTT. It codes for CASTLGVGHADTQYF.

The J gene is TRBJ2-7, the V gene TRBV7-6; D is perhaps TRBD2 (7 bases). The V end lost 2 bases, the J end lost 4 bases, and 18 bases lay between the germline ends. This CDR3 region has 16 residues. From germline, CDR1 is SGHVS and CDR2 FNYEAQ. The CDR3 bases are TGTGCCAGCAGCTTAAGTGGGTCGGGGGGCACGTACGAGCAGTACTTC. It encodes CASSLSGSGGTYEQYF.

V gene TRBV6-6 combines with J gene TRBJ2-7; D gene unclear. Between the trimmed V and J ends, which lost 6 bases and 3 bases, there was a span of 9 bases. This CDR3 region has 12 residues. In germline, CDR1 is MNHNY, CDR2 SVGAGI (reference sequence). CDR3 amino acids: CASSRRFYEQYF. The DNA of the CDR3 is TGTGCCAGCAGCCGACGGTTCTACGAGCAGTACTTC.

The chain combines TRBV7-9 with TRBJ2-1, with TRBD2 identical over 8 bases. V gave up 8 bases and J gave up 3 bases; unmatched junction bases: 6. The germline V gene encodes CDR1 SEHNR and CDR2 FQNEAQ (reference sequence). There are 14 residues in the CDR3. As DNA, the CDR3 is TGTGCCAGCGCGGGGGGCCCCCTCTACAATGAGCAGTTCTTC. Translation gives CASAGGPLYNEQFF.